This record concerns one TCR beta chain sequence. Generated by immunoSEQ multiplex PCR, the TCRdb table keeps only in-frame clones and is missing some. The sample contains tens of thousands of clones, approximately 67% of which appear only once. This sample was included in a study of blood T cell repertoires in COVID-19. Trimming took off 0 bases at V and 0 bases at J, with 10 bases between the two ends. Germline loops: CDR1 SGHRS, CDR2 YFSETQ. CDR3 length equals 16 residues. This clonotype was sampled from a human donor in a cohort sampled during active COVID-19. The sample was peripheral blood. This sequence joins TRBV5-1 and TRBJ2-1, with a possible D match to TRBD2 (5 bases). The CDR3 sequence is CASSLDVGSSYNEQFF. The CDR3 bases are TGCGCCAGCAGCTTGGATGTGGGGAGCTCCTACAATGAGCAGTTCTTC.